Presented here are 8 T cell receptor beta chains from one specimen sequenced in a study of cytomegalovirus exposure and HLA in healthy donors. Primers for the PCR totalled 60 Vbeta and 13 Jbeta. Repertoires were generated with immunoSEQ multiplex PCR, while TCRdb's copy carries only in-frame clones and drops some. The data contain roughly 99,000 clones, 60% to 80% of them singletons. Sequencing used PBMCs. These receptors all come from a woman in her thirties or forties in good health and CMV-seronegative.

The chain employs TRBV18 and TRBJ2-3, with a weak D call TRBD2 (5 bases). V was clipped by 6 bases and J by 0 bases, with 13 bases between them. Germline CDR1 reads KGHSH; CDR2 reads LQKENI. CDR3 length: 15 amino acids. CDR3 sequence (DNA): TGTGCCAGCTCCCGGGAACTCTCAAGCACAGATACGCAGTATTTT. This codes for CASSRELSSTDTQYF.

The chain couples TRBV7-2 to TRBJ2-7, with D maybe TRBD2 (6 bases). The germline V and J ends were trimmed by 8 bases and 4 bases, with 15 bases remaining between them. The germline CDR1 and CDR2 sequences are SGHTA and FQGNSA. This CDR3 has 13 amino acids. DNA for the CDR3: TGTGCCAGCTCTGTGGCGGGGCCTTACGAGCAGTACTTC. This codes for CASSVAGPYEQYF.

This clone was observed a handful of times. The genes are TRBV29-1 and TRBJ1-2; 11 nucleotides match TRBD1. Losses at the gene ends were 6 bases for V and 5 bases for J; bases not matched to a gene: 11. The CDR3 runs to 15 residues. Germline assignment: CDR1 SQVTM and CDR2 ANQGSEA. DNA of the CDR3: TGCAGCGTCGCCGGGACAGGGGGTTCCGTTTATGGCTACACCTTC. It is translated as CSVAGTGGSVYGYTF.

This clone has more than one count but fewer than ten. The chain employs TRBV29-1 and TRBJ1-1; no firm D call. The CDR3 is 14 amino acids. CDR1 is SQVTM, CDR2 ANQGSEA, per germline. The ends were cut back, 3 bases at V and 6 bases at J, with 17 bases in the middle. In DNA form, the CDR3 reads TGCAGCGTTGAGAGGACTCAGTTTCTTTCTGAAGCTTTCTTT. It translates to CSVERTQFLSEAFF.

V usage is TRBV7-3 and J usage is TRBJ2-2, with D hard to call. V was trimmed by 5 bases and J by 4 bases, leaving 11 bases between them. Germline CDR1 is SGHTA and CDR2 is FQGTGA. CDR3 length: 14 amino acids. DNA of the CDR3: TGTGCCAGCAGCACCGATCAGGTCACCGGGGAGCTGTTTTTT. Translating it yields CASSTDQVTGELFF. Looking up the rest from reference TRBV7-3 and TRBJ2-2 gives the full variable domain: GAGVSQTPSNKVTEKGKYVELRCDPISGHTALYWYRQSLGQGPEFLIYFQGTGAADDSGLPNDRFFAVRPEGSVSTLKIQRTERGDSAVYLCASSTDQVTGELFFGEGSRLTVL.

CDR3 residues: CASSQDTGGAVTGELFF. The CDR3, as DNA: TGTGCCAGCAGCCAAGATACCGGGGGGGCTGTCACCGGGGAGCTGTTTTTT. The gene calls are TRBV4-2 and TRBJ2-2, with 8 bases identical to TRBD2. The CDR3 extends over 17 amino acids. CDR1 is LGHNA, CDR2 YNFKEQ, per germline. J gave up 4 bases and V 0 bases, and 7 bases lay outside the gene matches.

The chain has TRBV19 and TRBJ1-6, with a weak D call TRBD1 (5 bases). V lost 5 bases and J lost 14, with 22 bases in between. The CDR3 extends over 15 amino acids. The germline V gene encodes CDR1 LNHDA and CDR2 SQIVND (reference sequence). The CDR3 DNA reads TGTGCCAGTAGTGAGAGGGACCCGCGGGAGGTGGCCCTCCACTTT. It specifies CASSERDPREVALHF.

The rearrangement links TRBV19 to TRBJ1-5, with D perhaps matching TRBD1 (6 bases). V was cut by 6 bases and J by 2 bases, with 17 bases left in between. Germline CDR1 LNHDA, CDR2 SQIVND (reference sequence). The CDR3 is 16 amino acids. The CDR3 here is CASRPNGGARNQPQHF. The CDR3 DNA sequence: TGTGCCAGTAGACCGAACGGGGGGGCCCGCAATCAGCCCCAGCATTTT.